The 23 T cell receptor beta chains given below trace back to one sample, sequenced in a study of molecular identifiers for immune sequencing clone quantification. One entry per CDR3 protein results from TCRdb running MiXCR on the PCR reads. This sample has about 54,000 distinct CDR3 sequences, with around 27% found just once. Source material: naive CD8+ T cells from blood, with Jurkat cell RNA spiked in. The subset is: FACS-sorted CD8+CD4-CCR7+CD45RA+ naive T cells. The receptors stem from a human donor in good health. Some libraries in this study had Jurkat cell RNA spiked in.

This clonotype was detected many times. The CDR3 nucleotides are TGTGCCAGCAGTTGGGGGGACACTGAAGCTTTCTTT. This gives the protein CASSWGDTEAFF. The chain uses TRBV6-5 and TRBJ1-1; D possibly corresponds to TRBD1 (5 bases). CDR1 and CDR2 (germline): MNHEY, SVGAGI. The CDR3 extends over 12 amino acids. V lost 4 bases and J lost 3, with 6 bases in between.

Regarding this clonotype: A much bigger clone sits one base away, suggesting this may be a read error. The chain has TRBV4-1 and TRBJ2-5; no firm D call. Germline V gene lookup returns CDR1 MGHRA and CDR2 YSYEKL. V lost 2 bases, J lost 5 bases, and 12 bases lay in between. This CDR3 has 14 residues. The CDR3 DNA is TGCGCCAGCAGCCAAAGCCCAGCTTCCGAGACCCAGTACTTC. It translates to CASSQSPASETQYF.

Many counts were recorded for this clonotype. This rearrangement joins TRBV29-1 to TRBJ2-1; 9 bases map to TRBD1. Germline CDR1 reads SQVTM; CDR2 reads ANQGSEA. Trimming removed 6 bases from V and 5 bases from J; junction bases left unmatched: 8. This CDR3 is 14 amino acids long. The CDR3 region is CSVAGQGSNNEQFF. CDR3 DNA: TGCAGCGTGGCGGGACAGGGATCTAACAATGAGCAGTTCTTC.

Comments on this clonotype: With a much larger clone just one base away, this may be a read error. The genes are TRBV3-1 and TRBJ1-3, with unresolved D. V was clipped by 6 bases and J by 0 bases, with 12 bases between them. CDR3 length: 15 residues. Germline CDR1 is LGHDT and CDR2 is YNNKEL (reference sequence). CDR3 sequence reads: CASSTGGLSGNTIYF. The CDR3 DNA follows: TGTGCCAGCAGTACTGGAGGACTCTCTGGAAACACCATATATTTT.

Worth noting for this clonotype: A much larger clone differs from this one at a single base, so this may be a read error. This chain links TRBV10-3 with TRBJ2-7, with no clear D. The CDR3 runs 10 residues. From germline, CDR1 is ENHRY and CDR2 SYGVKD. V lost 10 bases and J 4 bases, leaving 8 bases between the germline ends. The CDR3 DNA sequence: TGTGCCACCCTGGCTTACGAGCAGTACTTC. Translated, it gives CATLAYEQYF.

This chain links TRBV2 with TRBJ1-2; D uncertain. Germline V gene data show CDR1 as SNHLY and CDR2 as FYNNEI. This CDR3 spans 15 amino acids. Trimming left V 5 bases short and J 4 bases short, with 17 bases between. The DNA for the CDR3 is TGTGCCAGCAGTAAAGTAGCAGGCTTTGCCTATGGCTACACCTTC. Protein product: CASSKVAGFAYGYTF.

With regard to this clonotype: Possible read error: a much larger clone is one base away. The CDR3 loop is CASSTSGASELYF. The CDR3 region has the DNA TGTGCCAGTAGCACTTCGGGGGCGTCTGAGCTGTACTTC. V and J are TRBV19 and TRBJ2-7; D may match TRBD1 or TRBD2 (6 bases each). The CDR3 runs 13 residues. Germline lookup yields CDR1 LNHDA and CDR2 SQIVND (reference sequence). The variable domain in full, with the rest retrieved from reference TRBV19 and TRBJ2-7, is DGGITQSPKYLFRKEGQNVTLSCEQNLNHDAMYWYRQDPGQGLRLIYYSQIVNDFQKGDIAEGYSVSREKKESFPLTVTSAQKNPTAFYLCASSTSGASELYFGPGTRLTVT.

The rearrangement links TRBV6-2 or TRBV6-3 to TRBJ2-5; TRBD2 aligns across 8 bases. J lost 7 bases, V lost 0 bases, and 10 bases had no gene match. The CDR3 covers 16 residues. Germline-derived CDR1 and CDR2 are MNHEY and SVGEGT. DNA for the CDR3: TGTGCCAGCAGTTACTCGTCTCGGGAGGGCCCCGGGACCCAGTACTTC. Encoded protein: CASSYSSREGPGTQYF.

This sequence joins TRBV6-8 and TRBJ2-4; TRBD2 matches 13 bases. CDR1 and CDR2 from the germline V gene are MNHGY and SAAAGT. Trimming took 6 bases from V and 7 from J; bases not matched to a gene: 6. The CDR3 is 15 residues long. CDR3 residues: CASRAGLAGENIQYF. In DNA form, the CDR3 reads TGTGCCAGCAGGGCCGGACTAGCGGGAGAGAACATTCAGTACTTC.

In regard to this clonotype: This may be a read error, as it is one base from a much larger clone. This chain joins TRBV20-1 and TRBJ1-1; D remains ambiguous. Trimming cost V 2 bases and J 4 bases, with 14 bases left between them. The CDR3 runs 14 residues. Germline-derived CDR1 and CDR2 are DFQATT and SNEGSKA (reference sequence). The CDR3 DNA is TGCAGTGCTAGAAACAGTGGTTATGGCACTGAAGCTTTCTTT. Its protein product is CSARNSGYGTEAFF.

In this sample, this clonotype turned up many times. The chain uses TRBV19 and TRBJ1-1; D possibly corresponds to TRBD1 (5 bases). With 6 bases removed from V and 1 base from J, the gap between germline ends came to 9 bases. Germline CDR1 LNHDA, CDR2 SQIVND (reference sequence). This CDR3 has 13 residues. The CDR3 nucleotides are TGTGCCAGTAGCATCAGGGCGAACACTGAAGCTTTCTTT. This encodes CASSIRANTEAFF.

For this clonotype: This may stem from a read error, because a much larger clone lies one nucleotide away. CDR3 coding DNA: TGCACCAGCAGCTACGAGACAGGGGCTGGGGAGCAGTTCTTC. Translation gives CTSSYETGAGEQFF. The chain is built from TRBV4-1 and TRBJ2-1, with 8 nucleotides matching TRBD1. The CDR3 totals 14 residues. Germline CDR1 reads MGHRA; CDR2 reads YSYEKL.

This clonotype appeared many times. The V and J genes are TRBV2 and TRBJ1-4; D is perhaps TRBD1 (5 bases). The V and J ends lost 4 bases and 0 bases respectively, with 12 bases between them. The CDR3 is made up of 16 amino acids. CDR1 is SNHLY and CDR2 is FYNNEI in the germline V gene. Here the CDR3 DNA reads TGTGCCAGCAGTGGTTGGGGACGCGCAACTAATGAAAAACTGTTTTTT. As protein: CASSGWGRATNEKLFF.

This clonotype was counted a few times. The gene calls are TRBV4-2 and TRBJ2-4; D perhaps matches TRBD1 (6 bases). This CDR3 has 15 amino acids. V was shortened by 1 base and J by 8 bases, with 15 bases between the two germline ends. Germline V gene data show CDR1 as LGHNA and CDR2 as YNFKEQ. CDR3: CASSQVQGLVDIQYF. CDR3 DNA sequence: TGTGCCAGCAGCCAAGTTCAGGGGCTGGTTGACATTCAGTACTTC.

This clonotype was seen only a few times. The chain joins TRBV19 to TRBJ2-3; unclear D gene. Trimming removed 11 bases from V and 3 bases from J, with 15 bases in between. This CDR3 comprises 13 residues. Per germline, CDR1 LNHDA and CDR2 SQIVND (reference sequence). The CDR3 DNA follows: TGTGCCGGTAAAGGGTTTAGTACAGATACGCAGTATTTT. It encodes CAGKGFSTDTQYF.

Many counts were recorded for this clonotype. This chain uses TRBV5-6 with TRBJ2-3; either TRBD1 or TRBD2 may supply D (5 bases each). The CDR3 extends over 16 amino acids. The ends were cut back, 3 bases at V and 5 bases at J, with 19 bases in the middle. CDR1 SGHDT and CDR2 YYEEEE come from the germline V gene. CDR3 DNA: TGTGCCAGCAGCTCTACGGGGCTAGGACGTGGAGATACGCAGTATTTT. Amino acids: CASSSTGLGRGDTQYF.

In its sample, this clonotype was seen many times. The V gene is TRBV13, the J gene TRBJ1-3; possible D gene TRBD1, 5 bases. Trimming shortened V by 5 bases and J by 1 base, and 9 bases separated the two germline ends. Looked up from germline, CDR1 is PRHDT and CDR2 is FYEKMQ (reference sequence). The CDR3 covers 14 residues. CDR3 amino acids: CASSSGGSGNTIYF. The CDR3 DNA is TGTGCCAGCAGCAGCGGGGGATCTGGAAACACCATATATTTT.

The chain carries TRBV28 and TRBJ2-5, with 11 bases identical to TRBD1. This CDR3 spans 15 amino acids. Trimming removed 5 bases from V and 5 bases from J; junction bases left unmatched: 7. CDR1 and CDR2 from the germline V gene are MDHEN and SYDVKM. CDR3 region: CASSERTGGAETQYF. The CDR3 region has the DNA TGTGCCAGCAGTGAACGGACAGGGGGCGCGGAGACCCAGTACTTC.

By sample share, this clonotype is medium-sized. CDR3 bases: TGTGCCAGCAGCTTAATGGAAACGAGAAGCACAGATACGCAGTATTTT. It specifies CASSLMETRSTDTQYF. The gene calls are TRBV7-2 and TRBJ2-3; D not resolved. The germline V gene has CDR1 SGHTA and CDR2 FQGNSA. V was trimmed by 2 bases and J by 0 bases, leaving 12 bases between them. This CDR3 has 16 amino acids. The full variable domain, in which reference TRBV7-2 and TRBJ2-3 provide the parts outside the CDR3, is GAGVSQSPSNKVTEKGKDVELRCDPISGHTALYWYRQSLGQGLEFLIYFQGNSAPDKSGLPSDRFSAERTGGSVSTLTIQRTQQEDSAVYLCASSLMETRSTDTQYFGPGTRLTVL.

Of note for this clonotype: This may be a read error: a much more frequent sequence differs by one nucleotide. The chain couples TRBV30 to TRBJ2-7; the D gene is possibly TRBD1 (5 bases). The CDR3 consists of 13 residues. The germline CDR1 and CDR2 sequences are GTSNPN and SVGIG (reference sequence). V lost 8 bases and J lost 1, with 15 bases in between. The DNA for the CDR3 is TGTGCCGCCACCGGGCCAGGGTCCTACGAGCAGTACTTC. Translation: CAATGPGSYEQYF.

This clonotype was observed a handful of times. This chain connects TRBV7-8 to TRBJ2-5; 12 positions agree with TRBD1. Germline loops: CDR1 SGHVS, CDR2 FQNEAQ. The CDR3 sequence is 14 residues long. J gave up 7 bases and V 1 base, and 1 base lay outside the gene matches. CDR3 sequence: CASSLVGQGATQYF. CDR3 DNA: TGTGCCAGCAGCTTAGTGGGACAGGGGGCGACCCAGTACTTC.

This clonotype was seen many times. This chain joins TRBV7-8 and TRBJ2-3; D remains ambiguous. Germline CDR1 is SGHVS and CDR2 is FQNEAQ. This CDR3 has 15 amino acids. Trimming removed 1 base from V and 2 bases from J, with 10 bases in between. The CDR3 region is CASSLGQQLTDTQYF. CDR3 DNA: TGTGCCAGCAGCTTAGGTCAGCAACTCACAGATACGCAGTATTTT.

This clonotype was picked up many times. CDR3 sequence (DNA): TGTGCCAGCAGTTTAGTAGGGACAGGGGATTGGACCGGGGAGCTGTTTTTT. Amino acids: CASSLVGTGDWTGELFF. The chain couples TRBV27 to TRBJ2-2, with 10 bases that match TRBD1. V shed 2 bases, J shed 5 bases, and the junction held 8 bases outside the gene matches. Germline CDR1 is MNHEY and CDR2 is SMNVEV (reference sequence). The CDR3 has 17 amino acids.